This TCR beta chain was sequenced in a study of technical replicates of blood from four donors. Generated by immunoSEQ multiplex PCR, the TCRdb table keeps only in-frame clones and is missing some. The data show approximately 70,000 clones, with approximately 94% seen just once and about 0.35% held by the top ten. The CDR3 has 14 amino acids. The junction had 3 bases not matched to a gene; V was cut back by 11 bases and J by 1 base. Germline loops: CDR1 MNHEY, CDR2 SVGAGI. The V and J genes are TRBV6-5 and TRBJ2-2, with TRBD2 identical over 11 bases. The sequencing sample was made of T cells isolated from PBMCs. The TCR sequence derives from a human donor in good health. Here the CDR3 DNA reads TGTGCCGGGGGGACTAGCGGGAACACCGGGGAGCTGTTTTTT. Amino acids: CAGGTSGNTGELFF.